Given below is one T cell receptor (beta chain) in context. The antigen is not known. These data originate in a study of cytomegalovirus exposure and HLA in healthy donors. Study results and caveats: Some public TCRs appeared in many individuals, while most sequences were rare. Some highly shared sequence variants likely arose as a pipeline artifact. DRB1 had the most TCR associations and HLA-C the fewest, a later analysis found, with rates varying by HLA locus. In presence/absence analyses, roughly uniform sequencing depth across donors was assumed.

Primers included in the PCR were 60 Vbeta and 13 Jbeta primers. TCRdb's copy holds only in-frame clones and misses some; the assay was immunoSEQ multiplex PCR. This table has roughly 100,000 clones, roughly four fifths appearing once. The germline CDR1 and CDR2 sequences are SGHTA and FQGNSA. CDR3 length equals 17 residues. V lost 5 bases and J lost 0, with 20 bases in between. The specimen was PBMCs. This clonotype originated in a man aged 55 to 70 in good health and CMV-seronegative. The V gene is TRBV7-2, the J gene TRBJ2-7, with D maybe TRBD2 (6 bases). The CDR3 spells CASSLAAGPMSSYEQYF. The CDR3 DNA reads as TGTGCCAGCAGCCTGGCGGCGGGGCCAATGAGCTCCTACGAGCAGTACTTC.